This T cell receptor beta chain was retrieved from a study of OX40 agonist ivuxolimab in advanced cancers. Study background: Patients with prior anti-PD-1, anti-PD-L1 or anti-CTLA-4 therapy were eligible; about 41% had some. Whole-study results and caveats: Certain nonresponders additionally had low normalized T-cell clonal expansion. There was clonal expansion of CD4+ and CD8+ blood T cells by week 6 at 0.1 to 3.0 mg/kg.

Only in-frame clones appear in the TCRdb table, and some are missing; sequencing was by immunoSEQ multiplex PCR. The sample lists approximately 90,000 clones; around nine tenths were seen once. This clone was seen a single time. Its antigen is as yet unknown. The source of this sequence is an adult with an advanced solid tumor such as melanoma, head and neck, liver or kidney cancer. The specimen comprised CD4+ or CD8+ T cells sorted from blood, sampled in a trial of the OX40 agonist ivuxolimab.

CDR3 coding DNA: TGTGCCAGTAGTCCCATTGGGACAGGGAGGTCGAGCTCCTACGAGCAGTACTTC. It specifies CASSPIGTGRSSSYEQYF. The chain couples TRBV19 to TRBJ2-7, with 9 bases that match TRBD1. CDR1 and CDR2 from the germline V gene are LNHDA and SQIVND (reference sequence). J was trimmed by 0 bases and V by 5 bases; bases with no gene match: 14. The CDR3 sequence is 18 residues long.